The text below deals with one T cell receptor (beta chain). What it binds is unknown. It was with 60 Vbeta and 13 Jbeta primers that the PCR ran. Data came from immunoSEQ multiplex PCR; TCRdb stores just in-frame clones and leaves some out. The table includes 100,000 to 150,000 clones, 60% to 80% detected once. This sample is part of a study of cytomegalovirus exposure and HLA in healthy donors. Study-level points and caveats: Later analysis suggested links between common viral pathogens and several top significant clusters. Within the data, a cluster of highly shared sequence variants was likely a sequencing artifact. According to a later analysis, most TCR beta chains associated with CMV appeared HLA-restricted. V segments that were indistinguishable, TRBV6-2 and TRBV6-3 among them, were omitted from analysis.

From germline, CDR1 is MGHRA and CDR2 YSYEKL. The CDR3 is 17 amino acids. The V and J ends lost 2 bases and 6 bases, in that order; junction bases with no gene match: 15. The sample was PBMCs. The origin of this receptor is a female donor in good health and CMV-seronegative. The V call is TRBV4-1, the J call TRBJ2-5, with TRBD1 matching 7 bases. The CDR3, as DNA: TGCGCCAGCAGCCAACTCCAGGGGGTAGGGGGCGCGAAGACCCAGTACTTC. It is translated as CASSQLQGVGGAKTQYF.